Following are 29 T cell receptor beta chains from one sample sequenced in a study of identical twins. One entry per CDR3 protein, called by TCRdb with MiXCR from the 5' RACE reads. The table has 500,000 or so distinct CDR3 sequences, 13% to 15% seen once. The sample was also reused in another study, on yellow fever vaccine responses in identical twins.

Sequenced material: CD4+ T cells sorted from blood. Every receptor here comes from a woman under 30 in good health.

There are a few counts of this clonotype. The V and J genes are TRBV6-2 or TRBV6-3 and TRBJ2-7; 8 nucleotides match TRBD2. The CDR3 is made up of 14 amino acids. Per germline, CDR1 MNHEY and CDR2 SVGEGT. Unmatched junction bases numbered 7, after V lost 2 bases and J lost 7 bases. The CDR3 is CASSYGLASGEQYF. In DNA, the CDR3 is TGTGCCAGCAGTTACGGACTAGCATCCGGTGAGCAGTACTTC.

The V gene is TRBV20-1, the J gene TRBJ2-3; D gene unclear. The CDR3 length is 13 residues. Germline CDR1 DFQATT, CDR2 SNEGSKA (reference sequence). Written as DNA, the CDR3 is TGCATGCTCGCAGGCGTGAACACAGATACGCAGTATTTT. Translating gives CMLAGVNTDTQYF.

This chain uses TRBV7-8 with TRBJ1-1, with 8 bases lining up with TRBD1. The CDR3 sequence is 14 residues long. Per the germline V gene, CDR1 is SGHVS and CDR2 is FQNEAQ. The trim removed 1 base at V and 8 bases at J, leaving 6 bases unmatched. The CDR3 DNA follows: TGTGCCAGCAGCTTAGGCAACAGGGGGGTAGAAGCTTTCTTT. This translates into CASSLGNRGVEAFF.

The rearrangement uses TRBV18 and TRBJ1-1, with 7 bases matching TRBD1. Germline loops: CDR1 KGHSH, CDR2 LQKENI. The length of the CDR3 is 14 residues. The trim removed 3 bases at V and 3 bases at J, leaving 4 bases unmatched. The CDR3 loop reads CASSPEQGHTEAFF. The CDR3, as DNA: TGTGCCAGCTCACCCGAACAGGGGCACACTGAAGCTTTCTTT.

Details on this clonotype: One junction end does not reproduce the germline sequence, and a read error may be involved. Here the CDR3 DNA reads TGCAGTGCTAGAGCTAGCGGGTCCTACGAGCAGAACTTC. Protein product: CSARASGSYEQNF. The chain has TRBV20-1 and TRBJ2-7; 8 bases align to TRBD2. Germline-derived CDR1 and CDR2 are DFQATT and SNEGSKA (reference sequence). CDR3 length: 13 amino acids.

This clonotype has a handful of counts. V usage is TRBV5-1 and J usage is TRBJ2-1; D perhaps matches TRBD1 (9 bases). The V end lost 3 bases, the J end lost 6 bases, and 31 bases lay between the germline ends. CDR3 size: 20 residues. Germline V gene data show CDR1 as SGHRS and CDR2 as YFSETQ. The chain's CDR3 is CASSSGGDRALRGPGNEQFF. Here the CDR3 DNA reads TGCGCCAGCAGCTCGGGAGGGGACAGGGCTCTGAGGGGTCCGGGCAATGAGCAGTTCTTC.

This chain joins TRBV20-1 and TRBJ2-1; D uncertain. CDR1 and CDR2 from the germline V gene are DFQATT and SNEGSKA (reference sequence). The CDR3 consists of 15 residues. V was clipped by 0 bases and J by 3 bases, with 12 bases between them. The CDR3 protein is CSARDGATVYNEQFF. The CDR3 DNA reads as TGCAGTGCTAGAGATGGAGCGACCGTCTACAATGAGCAGTTCTTC.

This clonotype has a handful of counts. CDR3 sequence reads: CASSPRTGSSYNEQFF. The CDR3 DNA follows: TGTGCCAGCAGCCCACGGACAGGGAGCTCCTACAATGAGCAGTTCTTC. The chain uses TRBV7-3 and TRBJ2-1, with 8 bases aligning to TRBD1. CDR3 length: 16 residues. J lost 0 bases, V lost 5 bases, and 6 bases had no gene match. Germline V gives CDR1 SGHTA, CDR2 FQGTGA.

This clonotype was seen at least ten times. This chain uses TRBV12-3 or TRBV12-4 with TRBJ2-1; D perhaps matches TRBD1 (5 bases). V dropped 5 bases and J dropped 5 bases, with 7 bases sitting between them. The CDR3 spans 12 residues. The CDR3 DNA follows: TGTGCCAGCAGTAGCAGGGACAATGAGCAGTTCTTC. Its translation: CASSSRDNEQFF.

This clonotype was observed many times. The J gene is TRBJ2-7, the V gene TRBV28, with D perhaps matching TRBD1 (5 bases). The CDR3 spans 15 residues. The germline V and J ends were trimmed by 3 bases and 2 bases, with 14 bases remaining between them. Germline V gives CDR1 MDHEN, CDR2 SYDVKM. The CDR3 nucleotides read TGTGCCAGCAGTTTCCCCACCCAGGGAACCTACGAGCAGTACTTC. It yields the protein CASSFPTQGTYEQYF.

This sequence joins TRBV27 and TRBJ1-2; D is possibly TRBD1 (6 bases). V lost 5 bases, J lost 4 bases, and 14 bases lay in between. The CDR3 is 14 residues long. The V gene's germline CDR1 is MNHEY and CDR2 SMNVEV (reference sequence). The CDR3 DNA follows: TGTGCCAGCAGTCCCAAGACAGGATCCTATGGCTACACCTTC. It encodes CASSPKTGSYGYTF.

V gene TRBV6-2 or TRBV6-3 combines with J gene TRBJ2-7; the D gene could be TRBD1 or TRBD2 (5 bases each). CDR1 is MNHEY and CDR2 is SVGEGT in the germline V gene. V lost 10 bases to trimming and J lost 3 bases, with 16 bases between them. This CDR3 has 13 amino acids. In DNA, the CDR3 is TGTGCCACCACTCTGGGACGGTACTACGAGCAGTACTTC. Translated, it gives CATTLGRYYEQYF.

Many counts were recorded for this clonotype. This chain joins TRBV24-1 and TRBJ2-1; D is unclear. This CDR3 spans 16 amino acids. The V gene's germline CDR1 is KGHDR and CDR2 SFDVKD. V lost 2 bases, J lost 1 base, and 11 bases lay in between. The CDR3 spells CATSDSGSDSYNEQFF. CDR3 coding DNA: TGTGCCACCAGTGATTCTGGCAGCGATTCCTACAATGAGCAGTTCTTC.

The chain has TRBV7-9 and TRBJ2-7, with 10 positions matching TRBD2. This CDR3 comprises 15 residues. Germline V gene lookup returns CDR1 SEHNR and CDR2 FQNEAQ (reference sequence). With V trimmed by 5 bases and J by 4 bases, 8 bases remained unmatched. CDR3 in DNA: TGTGCCAGCAGCCTCACCGGGACTAGCGCATACGAGCAGTACTTC. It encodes CASSLTGTSAYEQYF.

CDR3: CASRYLAGGPYEQYF. The CDR3 coding sequence is TGTGCCAGCAGATATCTAGCGGGGGGTCCCTACGAGCAGTACTTC. The J gene is TRBJ2-7, the V gene TRBV7-2, with TRBD2 identical over 11 bases. CDR1 and CDR2 (germline): SGHTA, FQGNSA. The CDR3 runs 15 residues. The J segment lost 2 bases and the V segment lost 6 bases, leaving 6 bases of the junction unmatched.

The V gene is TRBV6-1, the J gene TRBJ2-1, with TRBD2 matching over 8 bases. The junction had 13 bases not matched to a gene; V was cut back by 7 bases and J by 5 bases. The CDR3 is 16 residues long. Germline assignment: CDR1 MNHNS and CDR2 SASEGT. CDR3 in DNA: TGTGCCAGCAATGTGAAGCGGGGGACATCTGACAATGAGCAGTTCTTC. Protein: CASNVKRGTSDNEQFF.

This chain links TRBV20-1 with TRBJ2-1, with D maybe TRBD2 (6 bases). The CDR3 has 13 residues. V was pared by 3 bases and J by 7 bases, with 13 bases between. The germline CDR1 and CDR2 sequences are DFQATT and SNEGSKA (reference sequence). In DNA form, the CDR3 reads TGCAGTGCTAGGGCCCTCCTAGCGAATGAGCAGTTCTTC. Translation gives CSARALLANEQFF.

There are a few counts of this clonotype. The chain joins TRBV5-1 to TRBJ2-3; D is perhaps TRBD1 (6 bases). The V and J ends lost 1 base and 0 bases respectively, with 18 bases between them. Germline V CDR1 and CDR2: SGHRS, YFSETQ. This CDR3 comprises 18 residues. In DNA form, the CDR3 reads TGCGCCAGCAGCTTGACCCGCGGACAGACCCATAGCACAGATACGCAGTATTTT. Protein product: CASSLTRGQTHSTDTQYF.

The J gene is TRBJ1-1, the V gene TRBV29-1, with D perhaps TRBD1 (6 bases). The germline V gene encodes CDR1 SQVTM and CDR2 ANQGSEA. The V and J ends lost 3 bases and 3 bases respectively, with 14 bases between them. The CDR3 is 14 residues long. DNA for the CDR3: TGCAGCGTTGACAGGGGTTTGGGGTACACTGAAGCTTTCTTT. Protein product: CSVDRGLGYTEAFF.

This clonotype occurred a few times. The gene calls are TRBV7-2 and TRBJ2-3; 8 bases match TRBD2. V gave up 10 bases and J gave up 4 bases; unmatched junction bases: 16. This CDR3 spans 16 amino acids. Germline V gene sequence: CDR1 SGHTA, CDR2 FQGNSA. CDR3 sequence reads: CATLPGTGGLADTQYF. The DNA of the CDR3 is TGTGCCACCCTCCCGGGAACGGGGGGGCTTGCAGATACGCAGTATTTT.

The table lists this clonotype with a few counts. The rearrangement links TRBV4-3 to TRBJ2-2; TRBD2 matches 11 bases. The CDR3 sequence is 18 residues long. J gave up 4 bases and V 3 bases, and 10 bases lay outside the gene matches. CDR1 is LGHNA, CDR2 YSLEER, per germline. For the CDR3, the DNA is TGCGCCAGCAGCCACGACAAACTAGCGGGAGTGGGCACCGGGGAGCTGTTTTTT. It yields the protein CASSHDKLAGVGTGELFF.

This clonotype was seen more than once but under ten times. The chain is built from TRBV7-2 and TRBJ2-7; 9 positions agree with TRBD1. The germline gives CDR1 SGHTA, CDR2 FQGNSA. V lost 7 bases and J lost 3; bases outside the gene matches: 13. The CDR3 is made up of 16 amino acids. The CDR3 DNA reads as TGTGCCAGCACCCTTAGGGCGGGGACAGGGCTCTACGAGCAGTACTTC. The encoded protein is CASTLRAGTGLYEQYF.

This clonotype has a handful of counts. CDR3 residues: CSVGTSGNEQFF. CDR3 in DNA: TGCAGCGTTGGGACTAGCGGCAATGAGCAGTTCTTC. The chain combines TRBV29-1 with TRBJ2-1, with 10 bases aligning to TRBD2. This CDR3 is 12 amino acids long. Losses at the gene ends were 4 bases for V and 6 bases for J; bases not matched to a gene: 0. Germline V CDR1 and CDR2: SQVTM, ANQGSEA.

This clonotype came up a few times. CDR3 sequence (DNA): TGTGCCAGCAGTCCGGGACAGGGATTCACAGATACGCAGTATTTT. It codes for CASSPGQGFTDTQYF. The V gene is TRBV6-1, the J gene TRBJ2-3; 9 bases are a match to TRBD1. Losses at the gene ends were 5 bases for V and 2 bases for J; bases not matched to a gene: 5. The CDR3 consists of 15 residues. CDR1 is MNHNS and CDR2 is SASEGT in the germline V gene.

The DNA of the CDR3 is TGTGCCAGCAGTACAGGACAGAATCAGCCCCAGCATTTT. It is translated as CASSTGQNQPQHF. The gene calls are TRBV28 and TRBJ1-5, with a possible D match to TRBD1 (6 bases). In germline, CDR1 is MDHEN, CDR2 SYDVKM. V was clipped by 5 bases and J by 4 bases, with 9 bases between them. The CDR3 totals 13 residues.

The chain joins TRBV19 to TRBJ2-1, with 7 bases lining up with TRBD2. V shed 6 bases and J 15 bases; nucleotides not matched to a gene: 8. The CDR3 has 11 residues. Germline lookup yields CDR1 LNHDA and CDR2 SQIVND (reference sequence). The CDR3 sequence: CASRRGERGFF. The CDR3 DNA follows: TGTGCCAGTAGACGGGGGGAAAGGGGGTTCTTC.

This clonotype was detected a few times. The CDR3 DNA sequence: TGTGCCAGCAGTTTTAAGTGGGAGCAGTTCTTC. Protein sequence: CASSFKWEQFF. The chain carries TRBV28 and TRBJ2-1, with D hard to call. Trimming took off 3 bases at V and 10 bases at J, with 7 bases between the two ends. Germline V lookup: CDR1 MDHEN, CDR2 SYDVKM. This CDR3 is built from 11 residues.

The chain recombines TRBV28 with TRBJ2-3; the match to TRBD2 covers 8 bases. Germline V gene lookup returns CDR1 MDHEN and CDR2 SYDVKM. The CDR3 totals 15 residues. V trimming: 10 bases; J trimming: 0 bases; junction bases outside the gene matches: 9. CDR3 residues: CAIVIAGPSTDTQYF. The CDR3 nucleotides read TGTGCCATCGTAATAGCGGGGCCTAGCACAGATACGCAGTATTTT.

DNA of the CDR3: TGTGCCAGCAGATCCAGGGTCGACATTCAGTACTTC. Protein sequence: CASRSRVDIQYF. The chain couples TRBV6-2 or TRBV6-3 to TRBJ2-4, with D tentatively TRBD1 (5 bases). Deletions cut 6 bases from V and 8 bases from J, with 11 bases between. Germline assignment: CDR1 MNHEY and CDR2 SVGEGT. This CDR3 is 12 amino acids long.